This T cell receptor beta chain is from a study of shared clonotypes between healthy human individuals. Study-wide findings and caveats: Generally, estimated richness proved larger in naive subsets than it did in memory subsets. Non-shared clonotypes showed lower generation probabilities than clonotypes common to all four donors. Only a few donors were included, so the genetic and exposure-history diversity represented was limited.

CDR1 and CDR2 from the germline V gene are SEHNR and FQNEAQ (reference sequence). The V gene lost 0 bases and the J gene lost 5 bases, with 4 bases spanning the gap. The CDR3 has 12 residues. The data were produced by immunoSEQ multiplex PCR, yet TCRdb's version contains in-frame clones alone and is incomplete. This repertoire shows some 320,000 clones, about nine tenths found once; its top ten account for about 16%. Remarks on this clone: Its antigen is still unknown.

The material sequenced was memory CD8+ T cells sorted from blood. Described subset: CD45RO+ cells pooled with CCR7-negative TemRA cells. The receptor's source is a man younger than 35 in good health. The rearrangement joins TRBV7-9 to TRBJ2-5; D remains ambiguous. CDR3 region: CASSLAGETQYF. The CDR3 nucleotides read TGTGCCAGCAGCTTAGCGGGGGAGACCCAGTACTTC.